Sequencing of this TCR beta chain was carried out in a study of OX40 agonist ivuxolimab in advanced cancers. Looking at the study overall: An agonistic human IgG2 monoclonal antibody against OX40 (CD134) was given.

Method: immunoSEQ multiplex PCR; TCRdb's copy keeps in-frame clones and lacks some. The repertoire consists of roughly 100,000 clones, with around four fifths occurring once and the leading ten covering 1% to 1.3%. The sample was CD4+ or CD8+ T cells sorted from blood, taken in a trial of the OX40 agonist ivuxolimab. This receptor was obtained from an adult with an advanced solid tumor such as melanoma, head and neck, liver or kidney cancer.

CDR3 sequence: CASSDNRGPYLNNEQFF. CDR3 coding DNA: TGTGCCAGCAGTGACAACAGGGGGCCTTACCTTAACAATGAGCAGTTCTTC. The J gene is TRBJ2-1, the V gene TRBV6-1, with 9 nucleotides matching TRBD1. V trimming: 3 bases; J trimming: 5 bases; junction bases outside the gene matches: 11. This CDR3 has 17 amino acids. Per the germline V gene, CDR1 is MNHNS and CDR2 is SASEGT.